The rows below give T cell receptor beta chains drawn from one sample of a study of blood T cell repertoires in COVID-19. The table came from immunoSEQ multiplex PCR; TCRdb's copy has only in-frame clones and leaves some out. The sample records 50,000 to 65,000 clones, 89% being singletons. Sequenced: peripheral blood. These receptors came from a man in his sixties with active COVID-19. Both conserved end residues are part of each CDR3. D genes are given only for firm matches. Expanded clones are given a class, and other clones once, few, many or no size at all.

V gene: TRBV29-1; clone size: once; J gene: TRBJ1-4; D gene: TRBD1; CDR3 protein: CSVRTGNNEKLFF; CDR3 DNA: TGCAGCGTTCGGACAGGGAATAATGAAAAACTGTTTTTT
V gene: TRBV27; clone size: NA; J gene: TRBJ2-7; D gene: NA; CDR3 protein: CASSLSTVLPKVERAPREQYF; CDR3 DNA: TGTGCCAGCAGTTTATCCACAGTGTTGCCGAAGGTGGAGCGGGCCCCTAGGGAGCAGTACTTC
V gene: TRBV7-2; clone size: once; J gene: TRBJ2-7; D gene: TRBD1; CDR3 protein: CASSWTGSYEQYF; CDR3 DNA: TGTGCCAGCAGCTGGACAGGATCCTACGAGCAGTACTTC
V gene: TRBV28; clone size: NA; J gene: TRBJ2-5; D gene: NA; CDR3 protein: CASKQGQETQYF; CDR3 DNA: TGTGCCAGCAAACAGGGACAAGAGACCCAGTACTTC
V gene: TRBV7-9; clone size: NA; J gene: TRBJ2-1; D gene: TRBD2; CDR3 protein: CASSLASGSLEQFF; CDR3 DNA: TGTGCCAGCAGCTTAGCTAGCGGGTCTCTTGAGCAGTTCTTC
V gene: TRBV4-3; clone size: NA; J gene: TRBJ2-2; D gene: NA; CDR3 protein: CASSQESFLTGTGELFF; CDR3 DNA: TGCGCCAGCAGCCAAGAATCGTTTCTCACGGGCACCGGGGAGCTGTTTTTT
V gene: TRBV9; clone size: once; J gene: TRBJ2-7; D gene: NA; CDR3 protein: CASSAQGGGTYEQYF; CDR3 DNA: TGTGCCAGCAGCGCACAGGGGGGGGGAACCTACGAGCAGTACTTC
V gene: TRBV21-1; clone size: NA; J gene: TRBJ2-7; D gene: NA; CDR3 protein: CASSRVPGPRYEQYF; CDR3 DNA: TGTGCCAGCAGTAGAGTCCCGGGTCCCCGTTACGAGCAGTACTTC
V gene: TRBV6-5; clone size: NA; J gene: TRBJ2-2; D gene: TRBD1; CDR3 protein: CASSRTGRTGELFF; CDR3 DNA: TGTGCCAGCAGTCGGACAGGAAGGACCGGGGAGCTGTTTTTT
V gene: TRBV12-1; clone size: NA; J gene: TRBJ2-5; D gene: NA; CDR3 protein: CASSFGGQGRETQYF; CDR3 DNA: TGTGCCAGCAGCTTTGGGGGACAGGGCAGAGAGACCCAGTACTTC
V gene: TRBV3-1/TRBV3-2; clone size: once; J gene: TRBJ2-1; D gene: TRBD2; CDR3 protein: CASSQASGTSIGQFF; CDR3 DNA: TGTGCCAGCAGCCAAGCTAGCGGGACTTCTATAGGGCAGTTCTTC
V gene: TRBV4-2; clone size: NA; J gene: TRBJ1-1; D gene: NA; CDR3 protein: CASSQDQGGSTEAFF; CDR3 DNA: TGTGCCAGCAGCCAAGATCAGGGAGGGAGCACTGAAGCTTTCTTT
V gene: TRBV19; clone size: NA; J gene: TRBJ2-1; D gene: TRBD2; CDR3 protein: CASSPGLAGYNEQFF; CDR3 DNA: TGTGCCAGTAGTCCGGGACTAGCGGGTTACAATGAGCAGTTCTTC
V gene: TRBV29-1; clone size: NA; J gene: TRBJ2-7; D gene: TRBD2; CDR3 protein: CSAGRSGRNYEQYF; CDR3 DNA: TGCAGCGCCGGCCGTAGCGGGAGGAACTACGAGCAGTACTTC
V gene: TRBV3-1/TRBV3-2; clone size: NA; J gene: TRBJ1-2; D gene: NA; CDR3 protein: CASSQDYAQGYGYTF; CDR3 DNA: TGTGCCAGCAGCCAAGATTATGCACAGGGCTATGGCTACACCTTC
V gene: TRBV6-5; clone size: NA; J gene: TRBJ2-3; D gene: TRBD2; CDR3 protein: CASTLRAGGRNTQYF; CDR3 DNA: TGTGCCAGCACCCTCAGGGCGGGGGGCCGCAATACGCAGTATTTT
V gene: TRBV3-1/TRBV3-2; clone size: NA; J gene: TRBJ2-2; D gene: TRBD2; CDR3 protein: CASSLGTSGSNTGELFF; CDR3 DNA: TGTGCCAGCAGCCTTGGGACTAGCGGGAGTAACACCGGGGAGCTGTTTTTT
V gene: TRBV27; clone size: NA; J gene: TRBJ2-7; D gene: TRBD2; CDR3 protein: CASSEGLAGPSYEQYF; CDR3 DNA: TGTGCCAGCAGTGAGGGACTAGCGGGACCGTCCTACGAGCAGTACTTC
V gene: TRBV7-2; clone size: NA; J gene: TRBJ2-1; D gene: NA; CDR3 protein: CASSAASSSPNEQFF; CDR3 DNA: TGTGCCAGCAGCGCCGCTAGCTCGTCGCCCAATGAGCAGTTCTTC
V gene: TRBV3-1/TRBV3-2; clone size: NA; J gene: TRBJ2-5; D gene: TRBD2; CDR3 protein: CASSQLVGTSGQETQYF; CDR3 DNA: TGTGCCAGCAGCCAACTGGTGGGGACTAGCGGACAAGAGACCCAGTACTTC
V gene: TRBV11-2; clone size: NA; J gene: TRBJ1-6; D gene: NA; CDR3 protein: CASSLSTGYNSPLHF; CDR3 DNA: TGTGCCAGCAGCTTGTCTACAGGGTATAATTCACCCCTCCACTTT
V gene: TRBV5-8; clone size: NA; J gene: TRBJ2-7; D gene: NA; CDR3 protein: CASSRSSSRVISYEQYF; CDR3 DNA: TGTGCCAGCAGCAGGAGTTCGTCCAGGGTTATTTCCTACGAGCAGTACTTC
V gene: TRBV9; clone size: NA; J gene: TRBJ2-3; D gene: NA; CDR3 protein: CASSVNLGQLTDTQYF; CDR3 DNA: TGTGCCAGCAGCGTAAACCTCGGACAGCTCACAGATACGCAGTATTTT
V gene: TRBV18; clone size: NA; J gene: TRBJ2-7; D gene: NA; CDR3 protein: CASSQSRDEQYF; CDR3 DNA: TGTGCCAGCTCTCAATCACGGGACGAGCAGTACTTC
V gene: TRBV30; clone size: few; J gene: TRBJ1-5; D gene: NA; CDR3 protein: CAWSVGGGNQPQHF; CDR3 DNA: TGTGCCTGGAGTGTAGGGGGGGGCAATCAGCCCCAGCATTTT
V gene: TRBV2; clone size: NA; J gene: TRBJ1-6; D gene: NA; CDR3 protein: CASRIDSNNSPLHF; CDR3 DNA: TGTGCCAGCAGAATTGACAGTAATAATTCACCCCTCCACTTT
V gene: TRBV7-8; clone size: NA; J gene: TRBJ2-7; D gene: NA; CDR3 protein: CASSSTGTPYEQYF; CDR3 DNA: TGTGCCAGCAGCAGCACCGGGACACCTTACGAGCAGTACTTC
V gene: TRBV19; clone size: NA; J gene: TRBJ2-5; D gene: TRBD1; CDR3 protein: CASSIRGQGRVGETQYF; CDR3 DNA: TGTGCCAGTAGTATTAGGGGACAGGGGAGGGTCGGGGAGACCCAGTACTTC
V gene: TRBV5-1; clone size: NA; J gene: TRBJ2-7; D gene: TRBD2; CDR3 protein: CASSEQYVRLAGGLDEQYF; CDR3 DNA: TGCGCCAGCAGCGAACAGTATGTAAGACTAGCGGGAGGGCTCGACGAGCAGTACTTC
V gene: TRBV25-1; clone size: NA; J gene: TRBJ1-4; D gene: TRBD1; CDR3 protein: CASSRQGGNEKLFF; CDR3 DNA: TGTGCCAGCAGCCGACAGGGTGGGAACGAAAAACTGTTTTTT
V gene: TRBV28; clone size: NA; J gene: TRBJ1-6; D gene: NA; CDR3 protein: CASRAQGSSYNSPLHF; CDR3 DNA: TGTGCCAGCAGGGCGCAGGGAAGCTCCTATAATTCACCCCTCCACTTT